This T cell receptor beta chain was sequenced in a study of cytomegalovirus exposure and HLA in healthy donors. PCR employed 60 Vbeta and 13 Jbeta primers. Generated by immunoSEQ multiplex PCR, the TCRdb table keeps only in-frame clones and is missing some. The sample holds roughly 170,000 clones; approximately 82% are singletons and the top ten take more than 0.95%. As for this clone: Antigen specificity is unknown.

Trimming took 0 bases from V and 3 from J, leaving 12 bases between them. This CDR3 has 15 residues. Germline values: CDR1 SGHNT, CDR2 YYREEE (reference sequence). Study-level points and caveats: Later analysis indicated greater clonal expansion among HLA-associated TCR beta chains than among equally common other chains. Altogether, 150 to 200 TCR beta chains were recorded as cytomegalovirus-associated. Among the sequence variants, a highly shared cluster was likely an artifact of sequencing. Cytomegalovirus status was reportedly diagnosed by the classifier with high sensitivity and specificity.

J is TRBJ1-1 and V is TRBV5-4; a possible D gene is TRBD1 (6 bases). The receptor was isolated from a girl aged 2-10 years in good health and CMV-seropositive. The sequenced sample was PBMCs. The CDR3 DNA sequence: TGTGCCAGCAGCTTGGCACCAGGGGCCTACACTGAAGCTTTCTTT. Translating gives CASSLAPGAYTEAFF.